A selection of T cell receptor beta chains follows, all from one sample in a study of blood T cell repertoires in COVID-19. Only in-frame clones appear in the TCRdb table, and some are missing; sequencing was by immunoSEQ multiplex PCR. The table includes roughly 120,000 clones, approximately 86% detected once. Input material: peripheral blood. The receptors were gathered from a middle-aged man with acute or convalescent COVID-19. Both conserved end residues are part of each CDR3. Each record gives: J gene, V gene, D gene, clone size, CDR3 DNA, CDR3 protein. A D gene is named only where the DNA matches it firmly. Some rows mark clone size as missing; the rest say once, few, many or name a class of expanded clone.

J: TRBJ2-7
V: TRBV27
D: .
size: .
DNA: TGTGCCAGCAGTTCGCTGACAGGCTCCTACGAGCAGTACTTC
CDR3: CASSSLTGSYEQYF

J: TRBJ2-7
V: TRBV18
D: .
size: .
DNA: TGTGCCAGCTCACCATCACGGGGGAGAATGGACGAGCAGTACTTC
CDR3: CASSPSRGRMDEQYF

J: TRBJ2-7
V: TRBV7-2
D: TRBD2
size: .
DNA: TGTGCCAGCAGGGGGACTAGCGGAAATCAATTCTCCTACGAGCAGTACTTC
CDR3: CASRGTSGNQFSYEQYF

J: TRBJ1-1
V: TRBV5-4
D: .
size: .
DNA: TGTGCCAGCAGCTTGGCCGGAGCGGGGGCCACTGAAGCTTTCTTT
CDR3: CASSLAGAGATEAFF

J: TRBJ1-6
V: TRBV11-2
D: .
size: .
DNA: TGTGCCAGCAGCCTCCGGGATGAGAGCTCCTATAATTCACCCCTCCACTTT
CDR3: CASSLRDESSYNSPLHF

J: TRBJ1-1
V: TRBV27
D: TRBD1
size: .
DNA: TGTGCCAGCAGTCTCCAGGGGGCTGAAGCTTTCTTT
CDR3: CASSLQGAEAFF

J: TRBJ2-7
V: TRBV10-3
D: TRBD2
size: .
DNA: TGTGCCATCAGTACTAGCGGGAGGGCCAAACCTTCCTACGAGCAGTACTTC
CDR3: CAISTSGRAKPSYEQYF

J: TRBJ1-2
V: TRBV28
D: .
size: once
DNA: TGTGCCAGCAGTTTATTCGGCGGCGGCTACACCTTC
CDR3: CASSLFGGGYTF

J: TRBJ1-2
V: TRBV14
D: .
size: .
DNA: TGTGCCAGCAGCCAAGTCGGTAACTATGGCTACACCTTC
CDR3: CASSQVGNYGYTF

J: TRBJ2-1
V: TRBV6-5
D: TRBD2
size: .
DNA: TGTGCCAGCAGTAGGGGACTACACAATGAGCAGTTCTTC
CDR3: CASSRGLHNEQFF

J: TRBJ2-5
V: TRBV27
D: TRBD2
size: .
DNA: TGTGCCTCCCGTAACGCGGGAGGGTCTGAGGAGACCCAGTACTTC
CDR3: CASRNAGGSEETQYF

J: TRBJ2-3
V: TRBV30
D: TRBD2
size: .
DNA: TGTGCCTGGAGTGGGAGGACTAGCGGGGGCGATACGCAGTATTTT
CDR3: CAWSGRTSGGDTQYF

J: TRBJ1-2
V: TRBV19
D: TRBD1
size: .
DNA: TGTGCCAGTAGTATAGATGGACAGGGGAGCGGCTACACCTTC
CDR3: CASSIDGQGSGYTF

J: TRBJ2-7
V: TRBV19
D: .
size: .
DNA: TGTGCCAGTAGCCCTAATTCCTACGAGCAGTACTTC
CDR3: CASSPNSYEQYF

J: TRBJ2-5
V: TRBV11-3
D: TRBD2
size: few
DNA: TGTGCCAGCAGCCAGACTAGCGGGGAGGAGACCCAGTACTTC
CDR3: CASSQTSGEETQYF

J: TRBJ2-5
V: TRBV5-1
D: .
size: once
DNA: TGCGCCAGCAGCTTGACCTCGGGACTGCAAGAGACCCAGTACTTC
CDR3: CASSLTSGLQETQYF

J: TRBJ1-1
V: TRBV5-4
D: .
size: .
DNA: TGTGCCAGCAGCTTGTCCAGGGGTAACACTGAAGCTTTCTTT
CDR3: CASSLSRGNTEAFF

J: TRBJ1-2
V: TRBV3-1/TRBV3-2
D: TRBD1
size: .
DNA: TGTGCCAGCAGCCAAGATATGGGACAGGAGACTAACTATGGCTACACCTTC
CDR3: CASSQDMGQETNYGYTF

J: TRBJ1-1
V: TRBV7-9
D: .
size: .
DNA: TGTGCCAGCAGCTTCAATACCCAACTAGACAGGCATACTGAAGCTTTCTTT
CDR3: CASSFNTQLDRHTEAFF

J: TRBJ2-7
V: TRBV6-5
D: .
size: .
DNA: TGTGCCAGCGACATCCTAGGGGGGGGGAAGTACTTC
CDR3: CASDILGGGKYF

J: TRBJ1-3
V: TRBV3-1/TRBV3-2
D: TRBD1
size: .
DNA: TGTGCCAGCAGCCAGCGGACAGGGGGCGCGAACACCATATATTTT
CDR3: CASSQRTGGANTIYF

J: TRBJ2-1
V: TRBV10-3
D: TRBD1
size: .
DNA: TGTGCCATCAGTGAGGCCAACAGGGGCTCCTACAATGAGCAGTTCTTC
CDR3: CAISEANRGSYNEQFF

J: TRBJ1-1
V: TRBV2
D: .
size: .
DNA: TGTGCCAGCAGTGACAGGGATAACACTGAAGCTTTCTTT
CDR3: CASSDRDNTEAFF

J: TRBJ1-4
V: TRBV6-1
D: TRBD1
size: .
DNA: TGTGCCAGCAGTGACCCGTGGACAGGGAATGAAAAACTGTTTTTT
CDR3: CASSDPWTGNEKLFF

J: TRBJ1-1
V: TRBV30
D: .
size: .
DNA: TGTGCTGTCGCCGAGATGAACACTGAAGCTTTCTTT
CDR3: CAVAEMNTEAFF

J: TRBJ1-3
V: TRBV27
D: .
size: .
DNA: TGTGCCAGCAGCCCCGGGAGGGCCTCTGGAAACACCATATATTTT
CDR3: CASSPGRASGNTIYF

J: TRBJ1-5
V: TRBV29-1
D: TRBD1
size: .
DNA: TGCAGCGTCGGGACAGGCCCTCAGCCCCAGCATTTT
CDR3: CSVGTGPQPQHF

J: TRBJ1-1
V: TRBV2
D: .
size: .
DNA: TGTGCCAGCAGTGAACATAGGGGAGGTGGTACTGAAGCTTTCTTT
CDR3: CASSEHRGGGTEAFF

J: TRBJ1-3
V: TRBV29-1
D: .
size: few
DNA: TGCAGCGCCCAGGACACTACTGGAAACACCATATATTTT
CDR3: CSAQDTTGNTIYF

J: TRBJ2-5
V: TRBV29-1
D: TRBD1
size: once
DNA: TGCAGCGTGGGGGTTAACAGGGGGACGAGAGAGACCCAGTACTTC
CDR3: CSVGVNRGTRETQYF